The clone carrying this T cell receptor beta chain was counted a single time. Antigen specificity is unknown. For the second PCR, which ran for about 7 to 11 cycles, a sample-barcoded 5' primer and a J-beta primer mix were used. MiXCR was run by TCRdb on the 5' RACE reads, yielding one entry per CDR3 protein. This sample has around 850,000 distinct CDR3 sequences, with roughly 34% found just once. This entry is derived from a study of blood T cells in healthy people across ages. Study observations and caveats: Investigators treated diversity estimates from one million T cells as underestimates. More naive CD4+ cells and higher diversity marked long-lived donors relative to aged donors.

Germline values: CDR1 MNHEY, CDR2 SVGAGI. Trimming took 6 bases from V and 5 from J; bases not matched to a gene: 5. This CDR3 has 14 residues. The authors extracted at least 5.5 micrograms of total RNA per sample. This chain connects TRBV6-5 to TRBJ2-5; the match to TRBD2 covers 11 bases. Sequencing was carried out using blood. This TCR was sampled from a man in his late teens or twenties in good health. The CDR3 reads CASRPLAGEETQYF. In nucleotides, the CDR3 is TGTGCCAGCAGGCCACTAGCGGGAGAGGAGACCCAGTACTTC.